A single sample is the source of the 11 T cell receptor beta chains below, sequenced in a study of graft-versus-host responses after intestinal transplantation. These receptors' targets are unknown. The method was immunoSEQ multiplex PCR; TCRdb's version includes in-frame clones alone and lacks a portion of them. The table has about 120,000 clones, around 92% seen once. Source: unstimulated CD8+ T cells sorted from spleen or lymph node cells, taken before transplant. These receptors originate from a human donor who was the organ donor for an intestinal transplant.

The V and J genes are TRBV25-1 and TRBJ2-4; D is perhaps TRBD2 (6 bases). CDR1 is MGHDK, CDR2 SYGVNS, per germline. There are 14 residues in the CDR3. The V end lost 6 bases, the J end lost 8 bases, and 17 bases lay between the germline ends. CDR3 protein: CASSLGSFAHIQYF. In DNA form, the CDR3 reads TGTGCCAGCAGCCTCGGGAGTTTTGCGCACATTCAGTACTTC.

This sequence joins TRBV28 and TRBJ2-7; 14 positions match TRBD2. The CDR3 is 16 amino acids. CDR1 and CDR2 (germline): MDHEN, SYDVKM. V lost 2 bases and J lost 3; bases outside the gene matches: 3. The CDR3: CASSLAGLAGVYEQYF. The CDR3 DNA follows: TGTGCCAGCAGTTTAGCGGGACTAGCGGGAGTCTACGAGCAGTACTTC.

The gene calls are TRBV9 and TRBJ2-3, with a possible D match to TRBD2 (6 bases). The CDR3 has 16 amino acids. Germline loops: CDR1 SGDLS, CDR2 YYNGEE. V was trimmed by 0 bases and J by 1 base, leaving 12 bases between them. The chain's CDR3 is CASSVAGASGTDTQYF. CDR3 nucleotides: TGTGCCAGCAGCGTAGCTGGGGCTAGCGGCACAGATACGCAGTATTTT.

The chain is built from TRBV5-1 and TRBJ1-2, with 8 bases that match TRBD1. Germline CDR1 SGHRS, CDR2 YFSETQ. V lost 3 bases to trimming and J lost 8 bases; unmatched junction nucleotides: 3. This CDR3 has 12 amino acids. In nucleotides, the CDR3 is TGCGCCAGCAGCTACCGGGACAGGGGCTACACCTTC. Translated, it gives CASSYRDRGYTF.

V usage is TRBV15 and J usage is TRBJ2-4; D is perhaps TRBD2 (6 bases). Looked up from germline, CDR1 is LNHNV and CDR2 is YYDKDF (reference sequence). The ends were cut back, 0 bases at V and 2 bases at J, with 11 bases in the middle. The CDR3 loop spans 16 amino acids. In DNA, the CDR3 is TGTGCCACCAGCAGAGATCGTGGGGGGTCCAAAAACATTCAGTACTTC. This codes for CATSRDRGGSKNIQYF.

This chain joins TRBV5-1 and TRBJ2-7; D not certain. V was pared by 4 bases and J by 2 bases, with 13 bases between. Germline V CDR1 and CDR2: SGHRS, YFSETQ. The CDR3 is 14 amino acids. The CDR3 DNA reads TGCGCCAGCAGCCCCCGGCGGATGCCCTACGAGCAGTACTTC. Residues: CASSPRRMPYEQYF.

The chain uses TRBV6-6 and TRBJ2-7; 8 positions agree with TRBD2. The CDR3 extends over 15 amino acids. V lost 4 bases, J lost 5 bases, and 10 bases stayed unmatched. Germline CDR1 MNHNY, CDR2 SVGAGI (reference sequence). The CDR3 region is CASSWSGREVDEQYF. The CDR3 bases are TGTGCCAGCAGTTGGTCCGGGCGGGAGGTCGACGAGCAGTACTTC.

This chain connects TRBV28 to TRBJ1-5, with TRBD1 identical over 7 bases. The germline gives CDR1 MDHEN, CDR2 SYDVKM. This CDR3 comprises 16 residues. V dropped 3 bases and J dropped 6; count of bases not matched to a gene: 11. The CDR3, as DNA: TGTGCCAGCAGTTTTATCCTTCCAGGGGGGGGTCAGCCCCAGCATTTT. Translation gives CASSFILPGGGQPQHF.

The chain is built from TRBV21-1 and TRBJ1-1. TRBV21-1 counts as a pseudogene. The CDR3 is 14 amino acids. The CDR3 region has the DNA TGTGCCAGCAGCAAAGGGGTATTGAACACTGAAGCTTTCTTT. Residues: CASSKGVLNTEAFF.

The V gene is TRBV4-2, the J gene TRBJ2-2; no clear D. Trimming took off 2 bases at V and 7 bases at J, with 8 bases between the two ends. The V gene's germline CDR1 is LGHNA and CDR2 YNFKEQ. CDR3 length: 13 amino acids. The CDR3 reads CASSQIIGGELFF. In DNA form, the CDR3 reads TGTGCCAGCAGCCAAATAATCGGCGGGGAGCTGTTTTTT.

V and J are TRBV30 and TRBJ2-1, with no clear D. Germline CDR1 GTSNPN, CDR2 SVGIG (reference sequence). The CDR3 spans 13 residues. V was trimmed by 1 base and J by 7 bases, leaving 11 bases between them. The CDR3 DNA sequence: TGTGCCTGGAGTGGCGCTATCACTAATGAGCAGTTCTTC. Translated, it gives CAWSGAITNEQFF.